The clone carrying this T cell receptor beta chain was counted ten times or more. The CDR3 sequence is 15 residues long. V was clipped by 0 bases and J by 3 bases, with 15 bases between them. Per germline, CDR1 DFQATT and CDR2 SNEGSKA (reference sequence). TCR beta CDR3 region amplification was performed from RNA transcripts. HTBI primers were employed in a first-round RT-PCR of the TCR CDR3. TCRdb recomputed calls from the multiplex PCR reads with MiXCR, one row per CDR3 protein. The sample has more than 450,000 distinct CDR3 sequences, around 15% seen once. The data are from a study of T cells in Graves' hyperthyroidism and ophthalmopathy.

The origin of this receptor is a woman aged 40 to 50 with Graves' hyperthyroidism. V gene TRBV20-1 combines with J gene TRBJ2-7, with D maybe TRBD1 (5 bases). Input material: blood. CDR3 bases: TGCAGTGCTAGAGATAACGGCAGGGCCCACTACGAGCAGTACTTC. Translated: CSARDNGRAHYEQYF.